This passage covers 22 T cell receptor beta chains from one sample sequenced in a study of blood T cell repertoires in COVID-19 (dated by TCRdb to 2020 to 2021). Libraries were built with the immunoSEQ multiplex PCR assay. TCRdb provides this immuneACCESS table in a form limited to in-frame rearrangements. Some clones are lacking; in checked studies, under half of them reflect an unresolved V gene, and why the rest are absent is not known. In all, the sample holds about 200,000 clones, and about nine tenths of those were seen once. Of the sample, about 6% falls within the top ten clones. The source material was peripheral blood. All receptors derive from a man in his 60s who had recovered from COVID-19.

The chain has TRBV3-1 (or the pseudogene TRBV3-2) and TRBJ1-2, with D uncertain. The CDR3 sequence is 14 residues long. V was shortened by 0 bases and J by 7 bases, with 12 bases between the two germline ends. Germline V gives CDR1 LGHDT, CDR2 YNNKEL (reference sequence). Here the CDR3 reads CASSQDSGVGGYTF. CDR3 bases: TGTGCCAGCAGCCAAGATAGCGGGGTCGGTGGCTACACCTTC.

The chain links TRBV7-2 to TRBJ1-2; 8 bases match TRBD1. The length of the CDR3 is 14 residues. The V and J ends lost 7 bases and 2 bases, in that order; junction bases with no gene match: 6. The V gene's germline CDR1 is SGHTA and CDR2 FQGNSA. CDR3 DNA: TGTGCCAGCACCCCGGACAGGGTCAACTATGGCTACACCTTC. Encoded protein: CASTPDRVNYGYTF.

The chain recombines TRBV19 with TRBJ1-1; 9 bases are shared with TRBD1. The V segment lost 4 bases and the J segment 3 bases; nucleotides outside the gene matches: 9. This CDR3 is built from 16 residues. Germline CDR1 reads LNHDA; CDR2 reads SQIVND (reference sequence). This CDR3 reads CASSKGTGSRDTEAFF. Here the CDR3 DNA reads TGTGCCAGTAGTAAGGGGACAGGGTCTAGGGACACTGAAGCTTTCTTT.

The chain combines TRBV7-2 with TRBJ1-5; the match to TRBD1 covers 8 bases. The junction had 4 bases not matched to a gene; V was cut back by 5 bases and J by 4 bases. The CDR3 length is 14 residues. The germline gives CDR1 SGHTA, CDR2 FQGNSA. The CDR3 nucleotides read TGTGCCAGCAGCACCGGGACAGGTAATCAGCCCCAGCATTTT. Its protein is CASSTGTGNQPQHF. Variable domain in full (rest from reference TRBV7-2 and TRBJ1-5): GAGVSQSPSNKVTEKGKDVELRCDPISGHTALYWYRQSLGQGLEFLIYFQGNSAPDKSGLPSDRFSAERTGGSVSTLTIQRTQQEDSAVYLCASSTGTGNQPQHFGDGTRLSIL.

The V and J genes are TRBV6-6 and TRBJ1-5, with D possibly TRBD1 on 6 matching bases. The CDR3 is 14 amino acids. V lost 10 bases to trimming and J lost 7 bases, with 20 bases between them. Germline CDR1 is MNHNY and CDR2 is SVGAGI (reference sequence). CDR3: CATQRGANEQPQHF. In nucleotides, the CDR3 is TGTGCCACCCAACGGGGGGCAAATGAACAGCCCCAGCATTTT.

This chain joins TRBV11-2 and TRBJ2-6, with a tentative D call TRBD1 (6 bases). Germline loops: CDR1 SGHAT, CDR2 FQNNGV. V was trimmed by 5 bases and J by 3 bases, leaving 11 bases between them. The CDR3 runs 15 residues. The CDR3 loop is CASSQQGLGANVLTF. The CDR3 nucleotides are TGTGCCAGCAGCCAACAGGGTCTTGGGGCCAACGTCCTGACTTTC. The full variable domain, completed using reference TRBV11-2 and TRBJ2-6, is EAGVAQSPRYKIIEKRQSVAFWCNPISGHATLYWYQQILGQGPKLLIQFQNNGVVDDSQLPKDRFSAERLKGVDSTLKIQPAKLEDSAVYLCASSQQGLGANVLTFGAGSRLTVL.

The chain employs TRBV7-2 and TRBJ2-3; 15 nucleotides agree with TRBD2. The J segment lost 6 bases and the V segment lost 0 bases, leaving 1 base of the junction unmatched. Germline V gene sequence: CDR1 SGHTA, CDR2 FQGNSA. The CDR3 totals 16 residues. CDR3 bases: TGTGCCAGCAGCTTAGCCGGGACTAGCGGGAGGGATACGCAGTATTTT. Amino acid sequence: CASSLAGTSGRDTQYF.

This sequence joins TRBV4-2 and TRBJ1-1; possibly TRBD1 for D (6 bases). This CDR3 is built from 15 residues. Germline CDR1 LGHNA, CDR2 YNFKEQ. Trimming pared 0 bases from V and 4 bases from J, leaving 12 bases between. The CDR3 sequence is CASSQDRGWGTEAFF. CDR3 DNA: TGTGCCAGCAGCCAAGATAGGGGGTGGGGCACTGAAGCTTTCTTT.

The chain is built from TRBV27 and TRBJ1-3; TRBD1 might be the D (5 bases). The V gene lost 7 bases and the J gene lost 3 bases, with 10 bases spanning the gap. The length of the CDR3 is 13 residues. The germline gives CDR1 MNHEY, CDR2 SMNVEV (reference sequence). The CDR3 DNA follows: TGTGCCAGCATGGGGGGTGTTGGAAACACCATATATTTT. This translates into CASMGGVGNTIYF.

The chain has TRBV5-6 and TRBJ1-2; D is possibly TRBD1 (6 bases). CDR1 SGHDT and CDR2 YYEEEE come from the germline V gene. Trimming cost V 3 bases and J 5 bases, with 20 bases left between them. This CDR3 is built from 16 residues. CDR3 in DNA: TGTGCCAGCAGCTCCCCCGGGACAATTGTTAAGTATGGCTACACCTTC. This sequence encodes CASSSPGTIVKYGYTF.

J is TRBJ2-4 and V is TRBV7-2; D unclear. The germline CDR1 and CDR2 sequences are SGHTA and FQGNSA. This CDR3 has 13 residues. The ends were cut back, 3 bases at V and 8 bases at J, with 11 bases in the middle. For the CDR3, the DNA is TGTGCCAGCAGCTTTCGGCGGAATGACATTCAGTACTTC. Translated: CASSFRRNDIQYF.

J is TRBJ2-3 and V is TRBV10-3, with D tentatively TRBD2 (6 bases). CDR1 ENHRY and CDR2 SYGVKD come from the germline V gene. Trimming pared 0 bases from V and 0 bases from J, leaving 19 bases between. CDR3 length: 19 residues. The CDR3 sequence is CAISESTIGAGTSTDTQYF. The CDR3 DNA follows: TGTGCCATCAGTGAGTCGACTATTGGGGCGGGAACTAGCACAGATACGCAGTATTTT.

This chain joins TRBV27 and TRBJ2-7; TRBD2 aligns across 8 bases. This CDR3 spans 15 amino acids. Germline CDR1 MNHEY, CDR2 SMNVEV (reference sequence). V shed 3 bases and J 2 bases; nucleotides not matched to a gene: 6. CDR3 protein: CASSFSGTRPYEQYF. In nucleotides, the CDR3 is TGTGCCAGCAGTTTTTCCGGGACTAGACCCTACGAGCAGTACTTC.

The rearrangement joins TRBV6-5 to TRBJ1-5; TRBD1 might be the D (5 bases). Germline V gene sequence: CDR1 MNHEY, CDR2 SVGAGI. V was cut by 0 bases and J by 4 bases, with 10 bases left in between. This CDR3 spans 15 amino acids. DNA for the CDR3: TGTGCCAGCAGTTACTCGACAGCGCCAAATCAGCCCCAGCATTTT. This sequence encodes CASSYSTAPNQPQHF.

The V gene is TRBV2, the J gene TRBJ1-1; 7 bases line up with TRBD1. J gave up 10 bases and V 6 bases, and 11 bases lay outside the gene matches. This CDR3 is built from 13 residues. CDR1 and CDR2 (germline): SNHLY, FYNNEI. CDR3 sequence (DNA): TGTGCCAGCAGCACCTCGGGACAGAGGGGAGCTTTCTTT. Its translation is CASSTSGQRGAFF.

The V and J genes are TRBV30 and TRBJ1-5; unclear D gene. Trimming took off 7 bases at V and 5 bases at J, with 15 bases between the two ends. Germline V gene data show CDR1 as GTSNPN and CDR2 as SVGIG (reference sequence). The CDR3 covers 13 residues. As DNA, the CDR3 is TGTGCCTCAACGTTGGGCCCACATCAGCCCCAGCATTTT. Protein: CASTLGPHQPQHF.

The rearrangement links TRBV7-2 to TRBJ1-3, with TRBD1 matching over 7 bases. The ends lost 3 bases at V and 3 bases at J; junction bases unmatched: 11. The germline CDR1 and CDR2 sequences are SGHTA and FQGNSA. The length of the CDR3 is 17 residues. Written as DNA, the CDR3 is TGTGCCAGCAGCTTCCAACAGGGGACCGGTTTTGGAAACACCATATATTTT. Protein product: CASSFQQGTGFGNTIYF.

This chain connects TRBV11-1 to TRBJ1-1; D possibly corresponds to TRBD1 (6 bases). Germline V lookup: CDR1 SGHAT, CDR2 FQDESV (reference sequence). Trimming took off 5 bases at V and 1 base at J, with 11 bases between the two ends. This CDR3 has 14 residues. The CDR3 spells CASSPGQKNTEAFF. CDR3 in DNA: TGTGCCAGCAGCCCCGGACAGAAGAACACTGAAGCTTTCTTT.

The chain joins TRBV5-5 to TRBJ2-7; possibly TRBD1 for D (5 bases). CDR1 and CDR2 from the germline V gene are SGHKS and YYEKEE (reference sequence). Trimming stripped 4 bases from V and 1 base from J, with 18 bases between. The CDR3 is made up of 16 amino acids. Here the CDR3 DNA reads TGTGCCAGCAGCGCCCCACAAGGGGAACTTTCCTACGAGCAGTACTTC. It is translated as CASSAPQGELSYEQYF.

This chain uses TRBV6-6 with TRBJ2-7, with D perhaps matching TRBD1 (6 bases). The ends were cut back, 7 bases at V and 3 bases at J, with 16 bases in the middle. CDR3 size: 14 residues. CDR1 and CDR2 from the germline V gene are MNHNY and SVGAGI (reference sequence). The CDR3 loop reads CASIKGHLNYEQYF. Here the CDR3 DNA reads TGTGCCAGCATTAAGGGACATTTAAACTACGAGCAGTACTTC.

This chain uses TRBV18 with TRBJ2-1, with 11 nucleotides matching TRBD1. This CDR3 has 17 amino acids. Trimming at V came to 4 bases and at J to 5 bases, leaving 10 bases not matched to a gene. The germline gives CDR1 KGHSH, CDR2 LQKENI. In DNA form, the CDR3 reads TGTGCCAGCTCACGAAAAGCGGGACAGGGGGGCAACAATGAGCAGTTCTTC. It codes for CASSRKAGQGGNNEQFF.

The chain has TRBV27 and TRBJ1-2; 7 nucleotides align to TRBD1. From germline, CDR1 is MNHEY and CDR2 SMNVEV (reference sequence). CDR3 length: 14 amino acids. After removal of 6 bases from V and 4 bases from J, the junction contained 8 bases not matched to a gene. CDR3 DNA sequence: TGTGCCAGCAGCAAAACGGGACAGTTCTATGGCTACACCTTC. Protein product: CASSKTGQFYGYTF.